This TCR beta chain was captured in a study of breast tumors, draining lymph nodes, adjacent tissues. After removal of 4 bases from V and 4 bases from J, the junction contained 10 bases not matched to a gene. The length of the CDR3 is 16 residues. Germline loops: CDR1 LGHNA, CDR2 YNFKEQ. Each CDR3 protein gets one entry after TCRdb re-called the multiplex PCR reads with MiXCR. The repertoire consists of approximately 7,100 distinct CDR3 sequences, with about 76% occurring once and the leading ten covering roughly two fifths. This chain connects TRBV4-2 to TRBJ1-2; 9 nucleotides align to TRBD1. Sequencing input: tumor-adjacent breast tissue. This TCR came from a female donor with breast cancer. Some clones in this sample may be carry-over from other donors' samples. The CDR3 DNA is TGTGCCAGCAGCCCGGGACAGGGTGGTTTTGGCTATGGCTACACCTTC. This translates into CASSPGQGGFGYGYTF.